These 23 T cell receptor beta chains were all obtained from the same sample, sequenced in a study of blood T cell repertoires in COVID-19. Here immunoSEQ multiplex PCR was the method, and the copy in TCRdb shows in-frame clones only, minus some. The sample lists about 200,000 clones, roughly 83% seen once, with 25% to 35% in the top ten. The sequenced sample consisted of peripheral blood. The receptors were sampled from a man aged 40-55 years with acute or convalescent COVID-19.

This clone was detected a few times. This chain connects TRBV5-1 to TRBJ2-1, with D unresolved. V was trimmed by 0 bases and J by 7 bases, leaving 8 bases between them. CDR3 length: 13 residues. Germline CDR1 SGHRS, CDR2 YFSETQ. The CDR3 DNA reads as TGCGCCAGCAGCTTGGGGTCAGGAAATGAGCAGTTCTTC. It codes for CASSLGSGNEQFF.

The J gene is TRBJ1-2, the V gene TRBV6-6, with TRBD1 as a possible D gene (5 bases). V lost 1 base and J lost 2, with 11 bases in between. Germline assignment: CDR1 MNHNY and CDR2 SVGAGI (reference sequence). The CDR3 runs 15 residues. CDR3 bases: TGTGCCAGCAGTTACTTAGGGGCAGCCAACTATGGCTACACCTTC. This gives the protein CASSYLGAANYGYTF.

The table lists this clone with a count of one. The chain joins TRBV5-6 to TRBJ1-2, with a tentative D call TRBD1 (6 bases). The ends were cut back, 7 bases at V and 2 bases at J, with 12 bases in the middle. This CDR3 contains 13 residues. Germline values: CDR1 SGHDT, CDR2 YYEEEE. The CDR3 spells CASSTTGNYGYTF. CDR3 sequence (DNA): TGTGCCAGCTCCACAACAGGGAACTATGGCTACACCTTC.

The chain combines TRBV21-1 with TRBJ2-1; the table assigns TRBD1, which was not confirmed against the DNA. TRBV21-1 is flagged as a pseudogene. The CDR3 totals 13 residues. The CDR3 DNA follows: TGTGCCAGCAGCGCACAGGGGGGTTATGAGCAGTTCTTC. Translating it yields CASSAQGGYEQFF.

The chain recombines TRBV28 with TRBJ1-1, with D uncertain. The V end lost 1 base, the J end lost 7 bases, and 7 bases lay between the germline ends. Per germline, CDR1 MDHEN and CDR2 SYDVKM. The CDR3 sequence is 12 residues long. The CDR3: CASSLFGSEAFF. The CDR3 bases are TGTGCCAGCAGTTTATTTGGCAGTGAAGCTTTCTTT.

The chain recombines TRBV5-6 with TRBJ1-4; D ambiguous. The CDR3 runs to 12 residues. Deletions cut 3 bases from V and 4 bases from J, with 4 bases between. Per the germline V gene, CDR1 is SGHDT and CDR2 is YYEEEE. CDR3 protein: CASSWSNEKLFF. Here the CDR3 DNA reads TGTGCCAGCAGCTGGAGTAATGAAAAACTGTTTTTT. The whole variable domain, remainder taken from reference TRBV5-6 and TRBJ1-4, is DAGVTQSPTHLIKTRGQQVTLRCSPKSGHDTVSWYQQALGQGPQFIFQYYEEEERQRGNFPDRFSGHQFPNYSSELNVNALLLGDSALYLCASSWSNEKLFFGSGTQLSVL.

In its sample, this clone was seen a few times. V usage is TRBV6-5 and J usage is TRBJ2-1; 13 nucleotides align to TRBD2. The germline gives CDR1 MNHEY, CDR2 SVGAGI. The CDR3 loop spans 15 amino acids. V was pared by 6 bases and J by 7 bases, with 6 bases of the junction left unmatched. The CDR3 region is CASRTGTSGINEQFF. CDR3 in DNA: TGTGCCAGCAGAACCGGGACTAGCGGGATTAATGAGCAGTTCTTC.

The chain has TRBV28 and TRBJ1-5; TRBD1 might be the D (5 bases). With 4 bases removed from V and 11 bases from J, the gap between germline ends came to 15 bases. From germline, CDR1 is MDHEN and CDR2 SYDVKM. CDR3 size: 13 residues. This CDR3 is CASSSGDREAQHF. The CDR3 DNA reads TGTGCCAGCAGTTCCGGGGACCGGGAGGCCCAGCATTTT.

This clone was observed a few times. The V and J genes are TRBV19 and TRBJ2-3, with D uncertain. Deletions cut 5 bases from V and 6 bases from J, with 15 bases between. The germline V gene has CDR1 LNHDA and CDR2 SQIVND (reference sequence). This CDR3 has 14 residues. The CDR3 DNA reads as TGTGCCAGTAGTCCCCTCCCAGGTTCGGATACGCAGTATTTT. As protein: CASSPLPGSDTQYF. Full variable domain (rest looked up from reference TRBV19 and TRBJ2-3): DGGITQSPKYLFRKEGQNVTLSCEQNLNHDAMYWYRQDPGQGLRLIYYSQIVNDFQKGDIAEGYSVSREKKESFPLTVTSAQKNPTAFYLCASSPLPGSDTQYFGPGTRLTVL.

J is TRBJ2-1 and V is TRBV7-3; D possibly corresponds to TRBD1 (6 bases). CDR3 length equals 15 residues. Germline CDR1 SGHTA, CDR2 FQGTGA. With 2 bases removed from V and 1 base from J, the gap between germline ends came to 9 bases. The chain's CDR3 is CASSLSRGSYNEQFF. The CDR3 bases are TGTGCCAGCAGCTTATCCAGGGGATCCTACAATGAGCAGTTCTTC.

The V gene is TRBV18, the J gene TRBJ2-1; 7 bases fit TRBD2. Germline V gives CDR1 KGHSH, CDR2 LQKENI. This CDR3 has 14 amino acids. The J segment lost 9 bases and the V segment lost 0 bases, leaving 5 bases of the junction unmatched. CDR3 nucleotides: TGTGCCAGCTCACCACCTACTAGCGTGGGTGAGCAGTTCTTC. It encodes CASSPPTSVGEQFF.

The V gene is TRBV5-1, the J gene TRBJ2-7, with D perhaps TRBD1 (5 bases). Between the trimmed V and J ends, which lost 0 bases and 0 bases, there was a span of 7 bases. The CDR3 covers 14 residues. Germline CDR1 is SGHRS and CDR2 is YFSETQ. The CDR3 region has the DNA TGCGCCAGCAGCTTGGCCGACAGCTCCTACGAGCAGTACTTC. Translation: CASSLADSSYEQYF.

The chain carries TRBV3-1 (or the pseudogene TRBV3-2) and TRBJ2-5; D perhaps matches TRBD2 (6 bases). Per germline, CDR1 LGHDT and CDR2 YNNKEL (reference sequence). This CDR3 contains 13 residues. V was trimmed by 2 bases and J by 4 bases, leaving 8 bases between them. The CDR3 protein is CASSQRGGETQYF. In DNA form, the CDR3 reads TGTGCCAGCAGCCAACGGGGAGGAGAGACCCAGTACTTC.

This rearrangement joins TRBV9 to TRBJ1-1; possibly TRBD1 for D (5 bases). The germline V and J ends were trimmed by 2 bases and 4 bases, with 12 bases remaining between them. Germline values: CDR1 SGDLS, CDR2 YYNGEE. This CDR3 spans 14 amino acids. In nucleotides, the CDR3 is TGTGCCAGCAGCGTCGGACACGTCCGCACTGAAGCTTTCTTT. Amino acids: CASSVGHVRTEAFF.

The chain employs TRBV27 and TRBJ1-6; D might be TRBD1 (5 bases). Germline CDR1 reads MNHEY; CDR2 reads SMNVEV (reference sequence). CDR3 length: 15 residues. Trimming removed 6 bases from V and 2 bases from J, with 11 bases in between. Written as DNA, the CDR3 is TGTGCCAGCAGACCGCGGGGGGCCTATAATTCACCCCTCCACTTT. It encodes CASRPRGAYNSPLHF.

On this clone: The same CDR3 arises from other DNA sequences in this sample as well. The chain has TRBV3-1 (or the pseudogene TRBV3-2) and TRBJ1-1; maybe TRBD1 (6 bases). CDR3 length equals 15 residues. Per the germline V gene, CDR1 is LGHDT and CDR2 is YNNKEL (reference sequence). Trimming left V 1 base short and J 1 base short, with 10 bases between. This chain's CDR3 is CASSQGGQKNTEAFF. The CDR3 region has the DNA TGTGCCAGCAGCCAAGGAGGACAGAAGAACACTGAAGCTTTCTTT.

This chain joins TRBV7-2 and TRBJ2-1; TRBD2 might be the D (6 bases). Germline assignment: CDR1 SGHTA and CDR2 FQGNSA. V was cut by 5 bases and J by 7 bases, with 15 bases left in between. The CDR3 totals 14 residues. The CDR3 loop is CASSVGGSGNEQFF. In nucleotides, the CDR3 is TGTGCCAGCAGCGTAGGAGGGAGCGGGAATGAGCAGTTCTTC.

The chain is built from TRBV5-8 and TRBJ2-1, with 11 positions matching TRBD2. Trimming removed 2 bases from V and 8 bases from J; junction bases left unmatched: 6. The CDR3 length is 15 residues. Germline V CDR1 and CDR2: SGHTS, YDEGEE. The CDR3 sequence: CASSFTSGSVDEQFF. The CDR3 DNA follows: TGTGCCAGCAGCTTTACTAGCGGGAGTGTAGATGAGCAGTTCTTC.

This sequence joins TRBV9 and TRBJ1-6, with D possibly being TRBD1 (5 bases). Trimming shortened V by 0 bases and J by 8 bases, and 12 bases separated the two germline ends. CDR1 and CDR2 from the germline V gene are SGDLS and YYNGEE. This CDR3 contains 15 residues. Written as DNA, the CDR3 is TGTGCCAGCAGCGTAGTCGGAGGGGAGGATTCACCCCTCCACTTT. Protein: CASSVVGGEDSPLHF.

The chain combines TRBV9 with TRBJ2-3, with D possibly TRBD2 on 5 matching bases. The CDR3 consists of 14 residues. CDR1 and CDR2 from the germline V gene are SGDLS and YYNGEE. V lost 0 bases, J lost 3 bases, and 8 bases lay in between. The chain's CDR3 is CASSVGLPTDTQYF. CDR3 coding DNA: TGTGCCAGCAGCGTAGGACTACCGACAGATACGCAGTATTTT.

This clone occurred once. The chain couples TRBV9 to TRBJ2-7; D is possibly TRBD1 (5 bases). Germline V lookup: CDR1 SGDLS, CDR2 YYNGEE. CDR3 length: 15 residues. Trimming removed 0 bases from V and 2 bases from J, with 12 bases in between. The CDR3, as DNA: TGTGCCAGCAGCGTAGGGCAGGGTAGGACCTACGAGCAGTACTTC. This codes for CASSVGQGRTYEQYF. Full variable domain (rest looked up from reference TRBV9 and TRBJ2-7): DSGVTQTPKHLITATGQRVTLRCSPRSGDLSVYWYQQSLDQGLQFLIQYYNGEERAKGNILERFSAQQFPDLHSELNLSSLELGDSALYFCASSVGQGRTYEQYFGPGTRLTVT.

The chain joins TRBV7-2 to TRBJ2-7, with 12 bases that match TRBD1. The V gene end was trimmed by 2 bases and the J gene end by 3 bases; junction bases not matched to a gene: 8. The CDR3 sequence is 17 residues long. In germline, CDR1 is SGHTA, CDR2 FQGNSA. The CDR3 spells CASSLTLGQGANYEQYF. As DNA, the CDR3 is TGTGCCAGCAGCTTAACCCTGGGACAGGGGGCAAACTACGAGCAGTACTTC. The full variable domain, in which reference TRBV7-2 and TRBJ2-7 provide the parts outside the CDR3, is GAGVSQSPSNKVTEKGKDVELRCDPISGHTALYWYRQSLGQGLEFLIYFQGNSAPDKSGLPSDRFSAERTGGSVSTLTIQRTQQEDSAVYLCASSLTLGQGANYEQYFGPGTRLTVT.

V is TRBV3-1 (or the pseudogene TRBV3-2) and J is TRBJ1-3, with D uncertain. Trimming took off 4 bases at V and 8 bases at J, with 9 bases between the two ends. Germline V CDR1 and CDR2: LGHDT, YNNKEL (reference sequence). The length of the CDR3 is 12 residues. The CDR3 is CASSPAGDTIYF. The DNA of the CDR3 is TGTGCCAGCAGCCCAGCAGGTGACACCATATATTTT.